The present T cell receptor (beta chain) was sequenced within a study of T cells in Graves' hyperthyroidism and ophthalmopathy. Across the whole study: It was at initial diagnosis, before any treatment, that peripheral blood was collected.

Germline V gene data show CDR1 as SGHDT and CDR2 as YYEEEE. After removal of 4 bases from V and 1 base from J, the junction contained 7 bases not matched to a gene. CDR3 length: 15 residues. This clonotype showed up many times. Its specificity is not known. Authors of the study amplified TCR beta CDR3 regions from RNA transcripts. In the first-round RT-PCR of the TCR CDR3, the HTBI primer set was used. In TCRdb, the multiplex PCR reads were re-called with MiXCR into one record per CDR3 protein. This sample has some 550,000 distinct CDR3 sequences, with roughly 20% found just once. General study results and limits: Peripheral blood also featured most of the thyroid clonotypes expanded above 0.001. Patients with ophthalmopathy were separated from those with stable hyperthyroidism by a 13 V-J model.

Diagnosing involved the use of clinical symptoms, serum thyroxine and TRAb, thyroid ultrasound and orbital computed tomography. This TCR was sampled from a man aged 18 to 29 with Graves' hyperthyroidism. The sequenced sample was blood. The chain is built from TRBV5-6 and TRBJ1-1; TRBD1 aligns across 7 bases. For the CDR3, the DNA is TGTGCCAGCAGCCTCACCCGGACAGGGAACACTGAAGCTTTCTTT. Encoded protein: CASSLTRTGNTEAFF.